This TCR beta chain is from a study of blood T cell repertoires in COVID-19 (TCRdb year 2020). Notes on the research overall: Samples covering the acute and convalescent phases of COVID-19 were provided by collaborators in the United States, Italy and Spain. The prospective study material was composed of cDNA or gDNA derived from T cells, B-cell-depleted T cells, or PBMCs. The dataset comprised deeply sampled blood TCRbeta repertoires from subjects exposed to, actively infected with, or recovered from COVID-19. A freely available public database, intended as a resource for researchers studying the immune response to SARS-CoV-2, is where the repertoires were released. Samples were obtained from the ongoing ImmuneRACE study (first 160 participants) and from some 1,300 subjects provided by 6 global collaborators. A de-identified subject ID, COVID-19 status, age in years and sex were almost always included in the sample metadata. Where available, HLA class I and class II types were obtained from metadata supplied by the sample provider rather than from assay-based typing.

TCRbeta CDR3 regions were amplified from genomic DNA by means of the immunoSEQ Assay, a bias-controlled multiplex PCR. The authors' analysis ran thus. The number of nucleated cells in each sample was estimated by amplification of reference gene primers within the assay. Sequence reads were collapsed and filtered to measure the absolute abundance of every unique TCRbeta CDR3 rearrangement. Productive Simpson clonality was computed per sample as the square root of Simpson's diversity index over productive rearrangements. TCRdb re-hosts the immuneACCESS table, in-frame sequences only. Its copies lack some clones; in the studies checked, an unresolved V gene accounts for under half of them, and the cause for the rest is not known. V, J and clone size are those of that table, while D and trimming were read from the DNA. The sample has roughly 200,000 clones on record, approximately 91% of them singletons. 15% to 20% of the sample is taken by the ten largest.

On this clone itself: No antigen is known for it. No base quality values were provided; no much bigger clone lies one nucleotide off.

Overall study outcomes, separate from this receptor: How much clinical and demographic metadata was included differed by source and by participant, and the metadata was provided uncurated.

One collaborating source in Seattle enrolled patients during active infection and followed them longitudinally through the course of disease. The collaborating institutions used their own protocols to collect whole blood in K2EDTA tubes. For TCRbeta analysis, collaborators shipped samples as frozen whole blood, isolated PBMCs, or DNA extracted from either of those sample types. The sequencing sample was made of peripheral blood. The TCR originated in a man between 50 and 59 years old with COVID-19, enrolled during active disease.

This receptor carries the CDR3 CASSYPAGQRAPEQYF. The nucleotides are TGTGCCAGCAGTTACCCGGCGGGACAGAGAGCTCCCGAGCAGTACTTC. The chain was built from TRBV6-2 or TRBV6-3 and TRBJ2-7, and perhaps TRBD1 as D gene, on 7 matching bases. A distance of 20 bases separates the germline ends of V and J, which lose 2 bases and 6 bases respectively. CDR1 and CDR2, looked up from the germline V gene, are MNHEY and SVGEGT. The CDR3 runs 16 residues from the cysteine to the phenylalanine. This entry keeps only the CDR3 DNA: 48 bases, framed from base 1.